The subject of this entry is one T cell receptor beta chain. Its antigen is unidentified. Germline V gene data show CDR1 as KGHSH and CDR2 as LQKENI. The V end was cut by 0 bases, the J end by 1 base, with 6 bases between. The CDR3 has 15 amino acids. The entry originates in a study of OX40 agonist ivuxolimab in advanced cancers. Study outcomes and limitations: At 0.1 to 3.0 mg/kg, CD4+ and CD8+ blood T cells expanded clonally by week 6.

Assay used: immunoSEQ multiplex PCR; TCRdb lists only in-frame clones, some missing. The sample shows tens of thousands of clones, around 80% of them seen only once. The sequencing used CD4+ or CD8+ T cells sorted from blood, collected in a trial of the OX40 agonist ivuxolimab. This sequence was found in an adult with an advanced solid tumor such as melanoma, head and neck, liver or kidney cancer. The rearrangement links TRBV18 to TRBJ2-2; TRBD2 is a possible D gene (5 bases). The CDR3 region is CASSPPTRNTGELFF. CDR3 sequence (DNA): TGTGCCAGCTCACCACCTACTAGGAACACCGGGGAGCTGTTTTTT.